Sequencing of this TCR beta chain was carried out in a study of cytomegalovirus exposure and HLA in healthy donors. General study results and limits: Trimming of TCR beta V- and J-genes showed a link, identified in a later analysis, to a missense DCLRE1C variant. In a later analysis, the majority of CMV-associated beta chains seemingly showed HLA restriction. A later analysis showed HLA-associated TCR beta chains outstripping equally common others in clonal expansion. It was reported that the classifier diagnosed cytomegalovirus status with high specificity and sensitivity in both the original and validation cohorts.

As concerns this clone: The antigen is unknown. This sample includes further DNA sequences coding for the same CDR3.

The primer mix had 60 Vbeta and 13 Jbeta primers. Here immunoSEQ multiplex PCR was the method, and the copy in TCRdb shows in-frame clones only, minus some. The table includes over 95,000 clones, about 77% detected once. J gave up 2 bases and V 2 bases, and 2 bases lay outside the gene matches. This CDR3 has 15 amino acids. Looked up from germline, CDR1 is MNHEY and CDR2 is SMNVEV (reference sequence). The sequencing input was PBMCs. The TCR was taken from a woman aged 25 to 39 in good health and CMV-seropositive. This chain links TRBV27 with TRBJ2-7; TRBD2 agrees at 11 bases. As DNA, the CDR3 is TGTGCCAGCAGTTTAGGGACTAGCGGCACCTACGAGCAGTACTTC. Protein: CASSLGTSGTYEQYF.